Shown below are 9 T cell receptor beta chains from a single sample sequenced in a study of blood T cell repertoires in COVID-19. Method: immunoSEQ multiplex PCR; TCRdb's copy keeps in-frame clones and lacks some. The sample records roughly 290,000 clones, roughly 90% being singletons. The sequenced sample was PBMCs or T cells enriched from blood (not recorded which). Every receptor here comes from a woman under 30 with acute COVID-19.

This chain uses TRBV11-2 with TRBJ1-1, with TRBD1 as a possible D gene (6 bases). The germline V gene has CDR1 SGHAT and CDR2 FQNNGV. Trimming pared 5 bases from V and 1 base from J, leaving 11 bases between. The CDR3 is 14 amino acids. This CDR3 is CASSPRQANTEAFF. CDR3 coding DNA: TGTGCCAGCAGCCCCCGACAGGCGAACACTGAAGCTTTCTTT.

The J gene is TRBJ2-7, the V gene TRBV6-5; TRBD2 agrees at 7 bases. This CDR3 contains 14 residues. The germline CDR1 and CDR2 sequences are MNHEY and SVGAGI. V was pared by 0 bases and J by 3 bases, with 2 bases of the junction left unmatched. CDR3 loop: CASSYSASGYEQYF. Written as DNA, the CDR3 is TGTGCCAGCAGTTACTCGGCTAGCGGCTACGAGCAGTACTTC.

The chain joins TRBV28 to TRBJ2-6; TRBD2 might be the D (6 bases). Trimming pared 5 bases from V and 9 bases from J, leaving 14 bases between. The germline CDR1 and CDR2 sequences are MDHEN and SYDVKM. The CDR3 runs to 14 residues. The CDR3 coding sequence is TGTGCCAGCAGTCCGGGGGAGCTGGGCAACGTCCTGACTTTC. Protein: CASSPGELGNVLTF.

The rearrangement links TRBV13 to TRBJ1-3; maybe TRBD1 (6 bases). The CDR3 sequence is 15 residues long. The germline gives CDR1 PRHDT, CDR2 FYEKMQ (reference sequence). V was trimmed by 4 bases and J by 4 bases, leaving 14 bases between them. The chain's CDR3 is CASSSWGLEGNTIYF. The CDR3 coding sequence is TGTGCCAGCAGCTCCTGGGGGCTAGAAGGAAACACCATATATTTT.

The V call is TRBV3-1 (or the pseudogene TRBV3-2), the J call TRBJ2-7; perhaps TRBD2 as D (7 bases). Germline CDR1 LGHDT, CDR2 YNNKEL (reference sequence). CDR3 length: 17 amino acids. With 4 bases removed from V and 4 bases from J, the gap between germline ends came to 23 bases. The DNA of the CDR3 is TGTGCCAGCAGCCGCTCCGAGGGGAGGGGGGCTCTTTACGAGCAGTACTTC. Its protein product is CASSRSEGRGALYEQYF.

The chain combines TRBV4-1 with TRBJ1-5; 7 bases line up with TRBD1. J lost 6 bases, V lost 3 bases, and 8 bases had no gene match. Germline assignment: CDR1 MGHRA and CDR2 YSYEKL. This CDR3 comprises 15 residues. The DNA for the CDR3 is TGCGCCAGCAGCCATGGGGCAGGGGGTATTCAGCCCCAGCATTTT. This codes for CASSHGAGGIQPQHF.

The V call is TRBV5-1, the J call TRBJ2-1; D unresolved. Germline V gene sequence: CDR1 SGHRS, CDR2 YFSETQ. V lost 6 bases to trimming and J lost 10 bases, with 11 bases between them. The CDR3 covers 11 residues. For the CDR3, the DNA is TGCGCCAGCAAAACTAATGGGGAGCAGTTCTTC. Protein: CASKTNGEQFF.

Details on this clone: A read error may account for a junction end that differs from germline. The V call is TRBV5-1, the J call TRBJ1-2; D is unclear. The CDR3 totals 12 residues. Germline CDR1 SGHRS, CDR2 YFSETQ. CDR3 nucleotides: TGCGCCAGCAGCCGGACTAACGATGGCTACACCTTC. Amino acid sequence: CASSRTNDGYTF.

The CDR3 spells CASSLQGYQPQHF. The CDR3 DNA follows: TGTGCCAGCAGCTTGCAGGGTTATCAGCCCCAGCATTTT. This sequence joins TRBV5-8 and TRBJ1-5, with D perhaps matching TRBD1 (5 bases). Trimming left V 1 base short and J 5 bases short, with 7 bases between. This CDR3 region has 13 residues. CDR1 is SGHTS, CDR2 YDEGEE, per germline.